This record covers a single T cell receptor beta chain. This entry belongs to a study of blood T cell repertoires in COVID-19. The wider study: Specimens from acute and convalescent COVID-19 originated in the United States, Italy and Spain. T cells, B-cell-depleted T cells, or PBMCs provided the cDNA or gDNA that served as material.

The CDR3 covers 16 residues. V lost 3 bases and J lost 8; bases outside the gene matches: 12. CDR1 is SNHLY and CDR2 is FYNNEI in the germline V gene. Per the original methods: Amplification from reference gene primers served as the basis for estimated nucleated cell counts. TCRdb's table, derived via immunoSEQ multiplex PCR, lists solely in-frame clones and lacks some. V and J calls and clone size are given by that table; D and trimming were obtained from the DNA. The sample lists hundreds of thousands of clones, 65% to 90% occurring once. Sequencing was done on a sample of peripheral blood. The receptor comes from a human donor in a cohort sampled during active COVID-19. The chain couples TRBV2 to TRBJ2-2, with 7 bases aligning to TRBD2. The CDR3 protein is CASSETGLLGGGELFF. In nucleotides, the CDR3 is TGTGCCAGCAGTGAGACGGGACTACTGGGTGGAGGGGAGCTGTTTTTT.